This T cell receptor (beta chain) was captured in a study of tumor-infiltrating lymphocytes in primary liver carcinoma. Background on the study: Patients comprised men and women whose ages fell between 30 and 69 years. General study results and limits: Tumor region pairs overlapped more than did tumor-adjacent and tumor-blood pairs. Tumor top-250-clone fractions significantly exceeded those of blood (p = 0.039).

This CDR3 is built from 12 residues. Germline V CDR1 and CDR2: SQVTM, ANQGSEA. In regard to this clonotype: Its antigen is currently unknown.

It was from about 20-30 mg of unsorted bulk tissue that RNA and DNA were co-extracted. Each participant had primary liver carcinoma, and surgical resection was the treatment. With a constant-region primer, TCR beta cDNA was made from about 0.55 ug of total RNA. TCR beta libraries came from three nested multiplex PCR rounds using slightly modified ARM-PCR. The first two PCR rounds used TRBV1-TRBV30 forward primers with a C-beta reverse primer, 9 to 10 cycles each. Each CDR3 protein is one row after TCRdb ran MiXCR on the multiplex PCR reads. Among fewer than 250,000 distinct CDR3 sequences listed, about 85% were seen once.

The sequence was obtained from a man between 35 and 55 years old with primary liver carcinoma and hepatitis B virus infection. The sequencing input was tumor tissue from primary liver carcinoma. The chain carries TRBV29-1 and TRBJ2-7; the D gene is possibly TRBD1 (5 bases). The CDR3 DNA sequence: TGCAACGAGAGAAGGGGCCGGGACGAGCAGTACTTC. Protein sequence: CNERRGRDEQYF.